These T cell receptor beta chains were read from a single sample in a study of regulatory T cells in long-lasting Graves disease. TCRdb ran MiXCR on the multiplex PCR reads and lists one entry per CDR3 protein. Of hundreds of thousands of distinct CDR3 sequences listed, 16% are singletons. A further study also used this sample, focusing on T cells in Graves' hyperthyroidism and ophthalmopathy.

The source material was peripheral blood mononuclear cells (PBMCs), sampled at new diagnosis, from a patient treated with antithyroid drugs. The receptor source for this set is a woman aged 30 to 39 with Graves disease. The CDR3 runs from the conserved cysteine through the conserved F or W.

J gene: TRBJ2-7
V gene: TRBV7-9
CDR3 protein: CASSLKGVAYEQYF

J gene: TRBJ1-1
V gene: TRBV10-3
CDR3 protein: CAISRERESAFF

J gene: TRBJ2-1
V gene: TRBV7-8
CDR3 protein: CASSELQARSSYNEQFF

J gene: TRBJ2-6
V gene: TRBV13
CDR3 protein: CASSQAPGQGISGANVLTF

J gene: TRBJ2-3
V gene: TRBV14
CDR3 protein: CASSQELEEGSGASTDTQYF

J gene: TRBJ2-1
V gene: TRBV27
CDR3 protein: CASSITTRDEQFF

J gene: TRBJ2-3
V gene: TRBV7-2
CDR3 protein: CASSLRRTGADTQYF

J gene: TRBJ2-1
V gene: TRBV12-3/TRBV12-4
CDR3 protein: CASSFSSGRAGSYNEQFF

J gene: TRBJ1-2
V gene: TRBV7-9
CDR3 protein: CASSDRDYGYTF

J gene: TRBJ2-6
V gene: TRBV11-1
CDR3 protein: CASSLVGTTGANVLTF

J gene: TRBJ2-7
V gene: TRBV5-6
CDR3 protein: CASSLRFVNEQYF

J gene: TRBJ1-5
V gene: TRBV6-1
CDR3 protein: CASSEYDSSNQPQHF

J gene: TRBJ1-5
V gene: TRBV30
CDR3 protein: CACETDSNQPQHF

J gene: TRBJ2-3
V gene: TRBV6-1
CDR3 protein: CASSGSGTGGRDTQYF

J gene: TRBJ2-1
V gene: TRBV12-3/TRBV12-4
CDR3 protein: CASRFSFSGRSYNEQFF

J gene: TRBJ1-4
V gene: TRBV28
CDR3 protein: CASSLSWDALFF

J gene: TRBJ2-3
V gene: TRBV24-1
CDR3 protein: CATSDATLAGLTDTQYF

J gene: TRBJ2-5
V gene: TRBV12-3/TRBV12-4
CDR3 protein: CASSLGTSSETQYF

J gene: TRBJ2-7
V gene: TRBV7-8
CDR3 protein: CASKPGQGFREQYF

J gene: TRBJ2-7
V gene: TRBV5-1
CDR3 protein: CASSLDGYSYEQYF

J gene: TRBJ1-5
V gene: TRBV12-3/TRBV12-4
CDR3 protein: CASSSGRRQPQHF

J gene: TRBJ2-7
V gene: TRBV11-2
CDR3 protein: CASSQRDIRSYEQYF

J gene: TRBJ2-1
V gene: TRBV27
CDR3 protein: CASSFPGRELGNEQFF